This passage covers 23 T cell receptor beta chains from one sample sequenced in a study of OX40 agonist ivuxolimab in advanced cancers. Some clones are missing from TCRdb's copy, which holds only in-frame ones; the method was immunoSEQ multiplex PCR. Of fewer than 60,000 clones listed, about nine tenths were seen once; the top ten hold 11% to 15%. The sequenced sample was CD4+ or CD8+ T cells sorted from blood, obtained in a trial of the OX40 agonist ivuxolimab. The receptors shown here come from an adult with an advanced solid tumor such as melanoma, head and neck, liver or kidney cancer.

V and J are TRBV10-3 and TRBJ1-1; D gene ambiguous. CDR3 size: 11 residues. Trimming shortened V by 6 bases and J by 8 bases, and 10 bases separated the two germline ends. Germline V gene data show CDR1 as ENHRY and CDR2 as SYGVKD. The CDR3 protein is CAIRVGREAFF. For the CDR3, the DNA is TGTGCCATCAGAGTAGGTCGAGAAGCTTTCTTT.

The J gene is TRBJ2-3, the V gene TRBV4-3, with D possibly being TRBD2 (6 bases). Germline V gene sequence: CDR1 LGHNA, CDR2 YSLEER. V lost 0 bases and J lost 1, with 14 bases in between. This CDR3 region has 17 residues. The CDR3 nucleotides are TGCGCCAGCAGCCAAGAATTCGGAGGGGACGGCACAGATACGCAGTATTTT. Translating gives CASSQEFGGDGTDTQYF.

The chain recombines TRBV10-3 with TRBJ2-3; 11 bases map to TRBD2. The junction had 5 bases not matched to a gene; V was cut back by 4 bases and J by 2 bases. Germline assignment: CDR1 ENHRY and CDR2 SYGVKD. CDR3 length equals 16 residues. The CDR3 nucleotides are TGTGCCATCAGTGCCCCTAGCGGGGGGACCACAGATACGCAGTATTTT. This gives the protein CAISAPSGGTTDTQYF.

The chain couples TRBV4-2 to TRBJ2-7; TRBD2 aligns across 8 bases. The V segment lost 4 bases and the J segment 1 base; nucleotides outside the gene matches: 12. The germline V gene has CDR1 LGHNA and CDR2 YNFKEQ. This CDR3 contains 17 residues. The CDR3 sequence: CASSPRGGSGVSYEQYF. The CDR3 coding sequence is TGTGCCAGCAGCCCCCGCGGGGGTAGCGGGGTTTCCTACGAGCAGTACTTC.

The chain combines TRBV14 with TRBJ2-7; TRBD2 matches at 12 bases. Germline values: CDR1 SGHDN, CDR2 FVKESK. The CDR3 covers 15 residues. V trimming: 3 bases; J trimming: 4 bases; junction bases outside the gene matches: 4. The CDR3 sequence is CASSQASGGAYEQYF. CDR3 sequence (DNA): TGTGCCAGCAGCCAGGCTAGCGGGGGGGCTTACGAGCAGTACTTC.

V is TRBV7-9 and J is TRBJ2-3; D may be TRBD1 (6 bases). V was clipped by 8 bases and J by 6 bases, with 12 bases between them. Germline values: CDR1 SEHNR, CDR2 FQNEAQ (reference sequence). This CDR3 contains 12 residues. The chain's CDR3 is CASPGAIDTQYF. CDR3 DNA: TGTGCCAGCCCAGGGGCTATTGATACGCAGTATTTT.

CDR3 bases: TGTGCTAGTGGTTTGCCGGGGGTCACTAATGAAAAACTGTTTTTT. This codes for CASGLPGVTNEKLFF. This chain joins TRBV12-5 and TRBJ1-4, with D maybe TRBD1 (5 bases). V lost 2 bases and J lost 2, with 9 bases in between. CDR3 length: 15 residues. From germline, CDR1 is LGHNT and CDR2 FRNRAP.

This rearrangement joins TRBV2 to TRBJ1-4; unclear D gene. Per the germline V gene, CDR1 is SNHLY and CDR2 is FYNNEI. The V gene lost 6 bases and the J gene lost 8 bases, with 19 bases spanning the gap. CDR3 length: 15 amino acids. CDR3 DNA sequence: TGTGCCAGCAGCGCCGGACTGGCATTCGACGAAAAACTGTTTTTT. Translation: CASSAGLAFDEKLFF.

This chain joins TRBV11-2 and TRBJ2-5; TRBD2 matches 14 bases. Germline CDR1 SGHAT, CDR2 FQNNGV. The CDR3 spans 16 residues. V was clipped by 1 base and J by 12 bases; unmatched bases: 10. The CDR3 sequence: CASSLGGTSGGPDKYF. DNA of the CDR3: TGTGCCAGCAGCTTAGGGGGGACTAGCGGGGGCCCCGATAAGTACTTC.

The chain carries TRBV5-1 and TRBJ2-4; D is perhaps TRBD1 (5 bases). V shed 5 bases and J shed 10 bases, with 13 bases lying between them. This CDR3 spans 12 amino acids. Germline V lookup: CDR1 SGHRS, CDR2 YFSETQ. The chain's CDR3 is CASSDDSYIQYF. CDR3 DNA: TGCGCCAGCAGTGACGACAGCTATATTCAGTACTTC.

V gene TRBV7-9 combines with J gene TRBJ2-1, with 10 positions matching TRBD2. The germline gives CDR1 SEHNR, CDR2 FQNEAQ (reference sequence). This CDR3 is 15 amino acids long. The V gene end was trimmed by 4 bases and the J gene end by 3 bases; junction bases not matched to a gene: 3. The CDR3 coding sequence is TGTGCCAGCAGCTCTAGCGGGGGCTACTACAATGAGCAGTTCTTC. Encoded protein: CASSSSGGYYNEQFF.

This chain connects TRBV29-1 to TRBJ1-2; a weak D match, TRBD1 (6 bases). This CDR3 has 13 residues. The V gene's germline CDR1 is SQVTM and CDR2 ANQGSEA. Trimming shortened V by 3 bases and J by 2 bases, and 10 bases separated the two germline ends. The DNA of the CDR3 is TGCAGCGTTGAGGGCAGGGGAAACTATGGCTACACCTTC. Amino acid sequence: CSVEGRGNYGYTF.

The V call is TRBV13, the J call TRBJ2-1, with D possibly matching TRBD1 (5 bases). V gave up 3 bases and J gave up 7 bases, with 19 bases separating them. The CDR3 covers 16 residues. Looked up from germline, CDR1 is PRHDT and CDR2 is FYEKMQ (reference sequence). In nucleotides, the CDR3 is TGTGCCAGCAGCTTCAGGTTGGCAGGGCCATCGAATGAGCAGTTCTTC. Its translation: CASSFRLAGPSNEQFF.

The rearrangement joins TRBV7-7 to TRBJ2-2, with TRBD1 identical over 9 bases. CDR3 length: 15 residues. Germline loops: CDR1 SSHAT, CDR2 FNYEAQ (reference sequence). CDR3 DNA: TGTGCTACGACCAGGGACAGGGCGAACACCGGGGAGCTGTTTTTT. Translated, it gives CATTRDRANTGELFF.

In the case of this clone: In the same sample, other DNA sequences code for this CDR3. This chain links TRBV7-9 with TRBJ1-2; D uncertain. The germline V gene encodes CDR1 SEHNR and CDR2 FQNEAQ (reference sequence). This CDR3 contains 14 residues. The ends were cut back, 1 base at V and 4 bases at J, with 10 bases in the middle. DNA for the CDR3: TGTGCCAGCAGCTTAGAGGGTGGCGGCTATGGCTACACCTTC. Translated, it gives CASSLEGGGYGYTF.

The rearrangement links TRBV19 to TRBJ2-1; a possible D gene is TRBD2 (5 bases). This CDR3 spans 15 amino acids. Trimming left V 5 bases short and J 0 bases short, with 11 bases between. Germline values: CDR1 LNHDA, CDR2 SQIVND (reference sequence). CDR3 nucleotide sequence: TGTGCCAGTAGTCCTTTACGGGGCTCCTACAATGAGCAGTTCTTC. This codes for CASSPLRGSYNEQFF.

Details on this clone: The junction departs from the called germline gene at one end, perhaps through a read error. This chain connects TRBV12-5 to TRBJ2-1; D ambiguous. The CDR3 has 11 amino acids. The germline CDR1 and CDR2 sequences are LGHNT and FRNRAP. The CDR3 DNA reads TGTGCTAGTGGTTTGGTAAGGGTTCGGATCTTC. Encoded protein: CASGLVRVRIF. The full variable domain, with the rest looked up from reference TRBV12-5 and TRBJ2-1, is DARVTQTPRHKVTEMGQEVTMRCQPILGHNTVFWYRQTMMQGLELLAYFRNRAPLDDSGMPKDRFSAEMPDATLATLKIQPSEPRDSAVYFCASGLVRVRIFGPGTRLTVL.

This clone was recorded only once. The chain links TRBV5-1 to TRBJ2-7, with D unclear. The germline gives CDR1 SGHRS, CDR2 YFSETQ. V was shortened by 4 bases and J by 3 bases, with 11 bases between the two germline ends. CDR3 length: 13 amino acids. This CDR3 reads CASSIGSNYEQYF. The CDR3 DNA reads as TGCGCCAGCAGCATTGGCAGTAACTACGAGCAGTACTTC. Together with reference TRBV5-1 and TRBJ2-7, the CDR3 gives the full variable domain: KAGVTQTPRYLIKTRGQQVTLSCSPISGHRSVSWYQQTPGQGLQFLFEYFSETQRNKGNFPGRFSGRQFSNSRSEMNVSTLELGDSALYLCASSIGSNYEQYFGPGTRLTVT.

Here the CDR3 DNA reads TGTGCCAGCAACATACAGGGGCGCCGGAACACTGAAGCTTTCTTT. It translates to CASNIQGRRNTEAFF. This chain links TRBV6-6 with TRBJ1-1; 7 positions agree with TRBD1. The CDR3 is 15 residues long. Trimming removed 7 bases from V and 1 base from J; junction bases left unmatched: 9. Germline V gives CDR1 MNHNY, CDR2 SVGAGI (reference sequence).

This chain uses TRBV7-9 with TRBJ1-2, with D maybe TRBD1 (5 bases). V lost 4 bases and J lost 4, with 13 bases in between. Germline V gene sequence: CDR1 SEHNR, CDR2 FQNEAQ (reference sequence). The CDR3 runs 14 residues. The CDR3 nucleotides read TGTGCCAGCAGCTCCTCTGGGACCTCCTATGGCTACACCTTC. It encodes CASSSSGTSYGYTF.

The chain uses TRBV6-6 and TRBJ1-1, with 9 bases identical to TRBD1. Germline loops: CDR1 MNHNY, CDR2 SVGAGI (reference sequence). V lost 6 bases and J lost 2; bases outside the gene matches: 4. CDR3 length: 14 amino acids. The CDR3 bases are TGTGCCAGCAGCCAGGACAGGGGAAACACTGAAGCTTTCTTT. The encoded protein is CASSQDRGNTEAFF.

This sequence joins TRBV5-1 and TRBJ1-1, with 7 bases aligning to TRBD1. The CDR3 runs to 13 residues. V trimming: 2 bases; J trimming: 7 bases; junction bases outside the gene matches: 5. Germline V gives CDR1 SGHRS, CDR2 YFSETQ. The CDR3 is CASSFGQDFEAFF. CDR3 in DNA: TGCGCCAGCAGCTTCGGACAGGACTTTGAAGCTTTCTTT.

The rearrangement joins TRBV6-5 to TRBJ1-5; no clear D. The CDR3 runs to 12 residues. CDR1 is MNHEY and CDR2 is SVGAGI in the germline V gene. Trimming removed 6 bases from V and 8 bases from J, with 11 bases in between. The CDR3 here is CASRSPGEPQHF. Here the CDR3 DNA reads TGTGCCAGCAGATCCCCTGGGGAGCCCCAGCATTTT.